Given below is one TCR beta chain in context. The antigen is undetermined. The data stem from a study of T-cell memory formation after mild COVID-19. V was pared by 0 bases and J by 10 bases, with 15 bases between. Germline loops: CDR1 LNHNV, CDR2 YYDKDF (reference sequence). The CDR3 is made up of 15 amino acids. TCRdb reprocessed the 5' RACE reads via MiXCR and lists one record per CDR3 protein. The repertoire has 200,000 to 300,000 distinct CDR3 sequences, roughly 17% of them found once; the top ten carry 22%. Broader study findings: Mostly located in CM and EM were contracting CD4+ clones, with contracting CD8+ clones located in EMRA. Unconfirmed was the SARS-CoV-2 specificity of second-wave clones that peaked on day 37.

The specimen was PBMCs or a T cell subset sorted from them (not recorded which). This chain uses TRBV15 with TRBJ1-4; D is possibly TRBD1 (5 bases). This receptor was obtained from a man between 18 and 29 years old who had mild COVID-19 (a few samples of this study predate the infection). Cell type and time point are not known. In DNA form, the CDR3 reads TGTGCCACCAGCAGAGAGGGGAGGCAGGGAGGAAAACTGTTTTTT. Encoded protein: CATSREGRQGGKLFF.